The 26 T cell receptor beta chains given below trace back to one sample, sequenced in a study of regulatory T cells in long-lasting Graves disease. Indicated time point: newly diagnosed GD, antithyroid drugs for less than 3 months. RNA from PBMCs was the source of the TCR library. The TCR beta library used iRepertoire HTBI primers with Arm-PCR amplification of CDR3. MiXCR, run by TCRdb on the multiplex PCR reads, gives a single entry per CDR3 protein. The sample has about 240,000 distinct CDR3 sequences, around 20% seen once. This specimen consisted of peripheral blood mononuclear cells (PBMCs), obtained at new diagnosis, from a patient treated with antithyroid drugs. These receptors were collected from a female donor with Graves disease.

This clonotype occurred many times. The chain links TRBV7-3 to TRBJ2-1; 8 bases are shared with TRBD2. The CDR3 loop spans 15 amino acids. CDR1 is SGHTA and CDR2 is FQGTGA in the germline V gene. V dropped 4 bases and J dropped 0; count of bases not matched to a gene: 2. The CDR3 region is CASSSRGASYNEQFF. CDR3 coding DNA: TGTGCCAGCAGCTCGCGGGGGGCCTCCTACAATGAGCAGTTCTTC.

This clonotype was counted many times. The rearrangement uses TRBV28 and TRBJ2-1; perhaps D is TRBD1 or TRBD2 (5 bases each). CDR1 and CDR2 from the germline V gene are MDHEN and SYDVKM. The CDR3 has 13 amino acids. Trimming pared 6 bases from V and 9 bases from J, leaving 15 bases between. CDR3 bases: TGTGCCAGCAGGCTAGGGACCCTTACTGAGCAGTTCTTC. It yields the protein CASRLGTLTEQFF.

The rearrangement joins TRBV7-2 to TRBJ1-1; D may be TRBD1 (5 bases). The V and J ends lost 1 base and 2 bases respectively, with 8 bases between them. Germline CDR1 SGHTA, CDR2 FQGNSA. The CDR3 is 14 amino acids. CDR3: CASSLGGDNTEAFF. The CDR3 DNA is TGTGCCAGCAGCTTAGGGGGGGACAACACTGAAGCTTTCTTT.

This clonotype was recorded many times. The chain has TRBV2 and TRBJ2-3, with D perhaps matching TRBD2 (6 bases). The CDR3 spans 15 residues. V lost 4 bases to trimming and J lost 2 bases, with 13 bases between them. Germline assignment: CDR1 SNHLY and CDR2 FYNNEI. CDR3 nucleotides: TGTGCCAGCAGTGTGCGGAGCGGGCACACAGATACGCAGTATTTT. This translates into CASSVRSGHTDTQYF.

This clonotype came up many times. The CDR3, as DNA: TGTGCCAGCAGGATCCGGGACACTAGCAATCAGCCCCAGCATTTT. This codes for CASRIRDTSNQPQHF. The chain links TRBV2 to TRBJ1-5; tentative D call: TRBD1 (6 bases). V gave up 6 bases and J gave up 0 bases, with 12 bases separating them. The germline gives CDR1 SNHLY, CDR2 FYNNEI. The CDR3 contains 15 residues.

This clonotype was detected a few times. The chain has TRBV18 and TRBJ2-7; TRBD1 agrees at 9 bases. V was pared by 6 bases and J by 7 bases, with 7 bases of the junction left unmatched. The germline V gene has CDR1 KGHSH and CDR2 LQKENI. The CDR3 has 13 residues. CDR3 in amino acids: CASSWTGEQEQYF. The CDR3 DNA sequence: TGTGCCAGCTCCTGGACAGGGGAGCAAGAGCAGTACTTC.

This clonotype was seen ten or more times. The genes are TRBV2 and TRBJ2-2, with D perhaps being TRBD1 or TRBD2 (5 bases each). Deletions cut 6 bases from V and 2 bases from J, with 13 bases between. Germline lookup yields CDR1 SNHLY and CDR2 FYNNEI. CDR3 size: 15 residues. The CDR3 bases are TGTGCCAGCAGGGCCCCTTGGGACAACACCGGGGAGCTGTTTTTT. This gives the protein CASRAPWDNTGELFF.

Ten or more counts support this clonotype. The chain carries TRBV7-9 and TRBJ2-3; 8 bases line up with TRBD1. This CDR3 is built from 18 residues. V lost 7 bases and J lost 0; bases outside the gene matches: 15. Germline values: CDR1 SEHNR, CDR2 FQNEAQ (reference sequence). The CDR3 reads CASTPLPTTGVSTDTQYF. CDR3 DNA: TGTGCCAGCACCCCCCTCCCAACGACAGGGGTTAGCACAGATACGCAGTATTTT.

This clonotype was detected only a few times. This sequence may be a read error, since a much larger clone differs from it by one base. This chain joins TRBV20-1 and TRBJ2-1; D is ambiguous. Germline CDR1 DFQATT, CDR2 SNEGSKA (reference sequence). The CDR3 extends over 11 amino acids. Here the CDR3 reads CSASMVTEQLF. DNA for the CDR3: TGCAGTGCTAGTATGGTGACTGAGCAGCTCTTC.

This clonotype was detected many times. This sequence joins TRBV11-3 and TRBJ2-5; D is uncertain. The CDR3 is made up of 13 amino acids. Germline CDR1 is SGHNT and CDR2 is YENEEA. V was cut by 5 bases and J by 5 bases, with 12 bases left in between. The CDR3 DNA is TGTGCCAGCAGCCCTCAGTATAGCGAGACCCAGTACTTC. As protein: CASSPQYSETQYF.

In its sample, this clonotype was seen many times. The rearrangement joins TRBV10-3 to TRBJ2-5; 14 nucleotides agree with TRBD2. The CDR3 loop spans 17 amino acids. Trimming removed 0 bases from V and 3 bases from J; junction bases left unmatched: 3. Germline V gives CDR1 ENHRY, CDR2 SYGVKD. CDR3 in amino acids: CAISESGLAGGKETQYF. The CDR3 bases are TGTGCCATCAGTGAGTCTGGACTAGCGGGAGGAAAAGAGACCCAGTACTTC.

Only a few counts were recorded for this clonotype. CDR3 nucleotides: TGTGCCACTTCGGGTCGGAACAATCAGCCCCAGCATTTT. Translated, it gives CATSGRNNQPQHF. The gene calls are TRBV5-8 and TRBJ1-5; no clear D gene. The CDR3 extends over 13 amino acids. Germline assignment: CDR1 SGHTS and CDR2 YDEGEE. V was clipped by 9 bases and J by 3 bases, with 13 bases between them.

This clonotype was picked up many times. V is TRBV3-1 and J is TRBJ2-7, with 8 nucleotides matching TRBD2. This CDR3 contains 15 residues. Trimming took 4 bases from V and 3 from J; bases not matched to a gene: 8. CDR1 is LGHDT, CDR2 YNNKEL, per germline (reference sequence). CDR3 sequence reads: CASSPREGVNYEQYF. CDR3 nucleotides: TGTGCCAGCAGCCCCCGGGAGGGGGTCAACTACGAGCAGTACTTC.

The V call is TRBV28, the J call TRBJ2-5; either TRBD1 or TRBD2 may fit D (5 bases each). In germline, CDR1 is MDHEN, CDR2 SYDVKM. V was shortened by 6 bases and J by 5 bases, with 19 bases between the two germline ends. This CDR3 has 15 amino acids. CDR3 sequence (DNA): TGTGCCAGCAGCAGGGCGTGGGGGTCGGGGGAGACCCAGTACTTC. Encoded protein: CASSRAWGSGETQYF.

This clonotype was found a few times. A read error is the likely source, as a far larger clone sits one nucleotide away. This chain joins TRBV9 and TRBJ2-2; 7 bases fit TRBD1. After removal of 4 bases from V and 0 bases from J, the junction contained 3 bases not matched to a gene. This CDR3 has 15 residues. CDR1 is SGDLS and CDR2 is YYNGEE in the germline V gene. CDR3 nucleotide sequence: TGTGCCAGCAGCCCTGGGACAGCGAACACCGGGGAGCTGTTTTTT. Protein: CASSPGTANTGELFF.

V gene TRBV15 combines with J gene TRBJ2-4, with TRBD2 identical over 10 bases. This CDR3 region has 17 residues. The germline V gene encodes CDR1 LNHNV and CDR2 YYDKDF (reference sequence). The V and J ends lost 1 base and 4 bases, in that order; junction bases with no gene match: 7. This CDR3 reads CATSRVVQLAGKNIQYF. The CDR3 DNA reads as TGTGCCACCAGCAGAGTGGTCCAACTAGCGGGGAAAAACATTCAGTACTTC.

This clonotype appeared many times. The CDR3 region is CASSEFESSYEQYF. The CDR3 nucleotides are TGTGCCAGCAGTGAATTTGAAAGCTCCTACGAGCAGTACTTC. The rearrangement uses TRBV25-1 and TRBJ2-7; no clear D gene. The V end was cut by 1 base, the J end by 0 bases, with 7 bases between. Germline values: CDR1 MGHDK, CDR2 SYGVNS. The CDR3 sequence is 14 residues long.

The CDR3 is CASSQAARLSGEKLFF. CDR3 nucleotide sequence: TGCGCCAGCAGCCAAGCGGCCCGGCTGTCGGGTGAAAAACTGTTTTTT. The chain combines TRBV4-1 with TRBJ1-4; no firm D call. The CDR3 spans 16 residues. Trimming left V 1 base short and J 7 bases short, with 16 bases between. The V gene's germline CDR1 is MGHRA and CDR2 YSYEKL.

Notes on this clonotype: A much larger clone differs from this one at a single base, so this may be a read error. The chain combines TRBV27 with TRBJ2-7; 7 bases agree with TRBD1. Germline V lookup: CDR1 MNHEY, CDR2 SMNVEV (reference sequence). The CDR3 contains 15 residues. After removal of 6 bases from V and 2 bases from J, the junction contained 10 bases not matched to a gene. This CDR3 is CASRPMDRYPYEQYF. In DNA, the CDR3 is TGTGCCAGCAGACCTATGGACAGGTATCCCTACGAGCAGTACTTC.

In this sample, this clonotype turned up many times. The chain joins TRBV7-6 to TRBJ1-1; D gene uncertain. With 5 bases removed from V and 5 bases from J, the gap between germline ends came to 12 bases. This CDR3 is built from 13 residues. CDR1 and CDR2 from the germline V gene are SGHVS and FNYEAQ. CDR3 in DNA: TGTGCCAGCAGCCCGCACGTTAATACTGAAGCTTTCTTT. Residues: CASSPHVNTEAFF.

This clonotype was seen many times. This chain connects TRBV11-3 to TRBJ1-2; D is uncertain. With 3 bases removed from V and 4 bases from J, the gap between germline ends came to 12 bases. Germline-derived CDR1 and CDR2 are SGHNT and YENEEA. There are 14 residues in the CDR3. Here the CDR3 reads CASSLKNGGYGYTF. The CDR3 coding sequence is TGTGCCAGCAGCTTGAAAAATGGCGGCTATGGCTACACCTTC.

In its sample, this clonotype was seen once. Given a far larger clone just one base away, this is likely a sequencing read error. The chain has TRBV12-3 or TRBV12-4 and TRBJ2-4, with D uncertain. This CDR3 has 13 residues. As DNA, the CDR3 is TGTGCCAGCAGCCCTTGGGGTGCGAATGAGCTGTTCTTC. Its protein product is CASSPWGANELFF.

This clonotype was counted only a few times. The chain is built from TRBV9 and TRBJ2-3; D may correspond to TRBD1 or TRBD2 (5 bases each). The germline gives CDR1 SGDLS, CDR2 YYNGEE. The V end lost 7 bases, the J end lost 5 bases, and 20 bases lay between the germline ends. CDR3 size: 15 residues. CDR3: CASGWDPDRGDTQYF. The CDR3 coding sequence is TGTGCCAGCGGATGGGACCCCGATCGGGGAGATACGCAGTATTTT.

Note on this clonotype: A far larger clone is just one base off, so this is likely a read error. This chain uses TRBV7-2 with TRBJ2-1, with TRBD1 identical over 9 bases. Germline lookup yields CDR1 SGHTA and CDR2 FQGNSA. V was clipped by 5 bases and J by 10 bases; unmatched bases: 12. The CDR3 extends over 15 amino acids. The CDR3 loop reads CASSETGQGGDEQFF. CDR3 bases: TGTGCCAGCAGCGAAACGGGACAGGGCGGCGACGAGCAGTTCTTC.

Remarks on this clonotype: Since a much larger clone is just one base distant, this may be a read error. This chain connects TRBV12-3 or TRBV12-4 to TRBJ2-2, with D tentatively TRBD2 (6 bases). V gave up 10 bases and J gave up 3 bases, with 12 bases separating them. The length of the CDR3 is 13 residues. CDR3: CANGRGDTGELFF. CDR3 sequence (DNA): TGTGCCAACGGGAGAGGGGACACCGGGGAGCTGTTTTTT.

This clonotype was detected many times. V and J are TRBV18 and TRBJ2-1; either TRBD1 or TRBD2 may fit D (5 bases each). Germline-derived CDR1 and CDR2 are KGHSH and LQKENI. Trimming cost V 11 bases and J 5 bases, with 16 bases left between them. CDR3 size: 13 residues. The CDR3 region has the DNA TGTGCCGCAGCAGTGGGGGTTCACAATGAGCAGTTCTTC. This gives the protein CAAAVGVHNEQFF.